Below, 22 T cell receptor beta chains from the same sample are listed, as sequenced in a study of T cell clones after liver transplantation (dated by TCRdb to between 2018 and 2021). The library was built by means of the immunoSEQ multiplex PCR assay. TCRdb took over this immuneACCESS table, retaining in-frame rearrangements with V and J assigned. Such tables are incomplete; in checked studies, under half of the missing clones stem from an unresolved V gene, and the remainder is unexplained. This sample holds tens of thousands of clones; approximately 87% were observed only once. The ten largest account for less than 3% of the sample. The sequenced sample was CD4+ T cells from blood, obtained at the 22-month timepoint. The receptors were sampled from a human patient who received a liver transplant. After transplantation, some T cells may belong to the graft donor instead of the recipient.

The V call is TRBV7-2, the J call TRBJ1-1; no clear D gene. Deletions cut 3 bases from V and 0 bases from J, with 14 bases between. The germline CDR1 and CDR2 sequences are SGHTA and FQGNSA. The CDR3 length is 16 residues. The CDR3 nucleotides are TGTGCCAGCAGCTTTCTCGGAGGCCAGCTGAACACTGAAGCTTTCTTT. Protein product: CASSFLGGQLNTEAFF.

The chain combines TRBV2 with TRBJ2-5; 11 bases fit TRBD2. The length of the CDR3 is 15 residues. J gave up 5 bases and V 6 bases, and 8 bases lay outside the gene matches. Germline CDR1 is SNHLY and CDR2 is FYNNEI. The CDR3 region is CASRELAGGVETQYF. The DNA for the CDR3 is TGTGCCAGCAGAGAGTTAGCGGGGGGGGTGGAGACCCAGTACTTC.

This rearrangement joins TRBV4-3 to TRBJ2-3; 8 positions agree with TRBD1. CDR3 length: 16 residues. V gave up 1 base and J gave up 1 base; unmatched junction bases: 4. Germline V lookup: CDR1 LGHNA, CDR2 YSLEER. CDR3 amino acids: CASSQGSGQGTDTQYF. CDR3 DNA sequence: TGCGCCAGCAGCCAAGGATCGGGACAGGGCACAGATACGCAGTATTTT.

The V call is TRBV7-2, the J call TRBJ1-1; tentative D call: TRBD1 (6 bases). The V and J ends lost 7 bases and 0 bases respectively, with 15 bases between them. Germline V gene lookup returns CDR1 SGHTA and CDR2 FQGNSA. CDR3 length equals 15 residues. CDR3 loop: CASTPGGGMNTEAFF. The CDR3 bases are TGTGCCAGCACCCCGGGAGGGGGAATGAACACTGAAGCTTTCTTT.

The rearrangement uses TRBV19 and TRBJ1-4; 7 bases align to TRBD1. Germline trimming cut 5 bases from V and 3 bases from J; bases unmatched to any gene: 6. The germline V gene encodes CDR1 LNHDA and CDR2 SQIVND (reference sequence). The CDR3 has 15 residues. CDR3 residues: CASSRPGTANEKLFF. The CDR3 nucleotides are TGTGCCAGTAGTCGCCCTGGGACAGCTAATGAAAAACTGTTTTTT.

This clone has more than one count but fewer than ten. The CDR3, as DNA: TGCGCCAGCAGATCGGGGGCCAACTATGGCTACACCTTC. Translation: CASRSGANYGYTF. This chain uses TRBV5-1 with TRBJ1-2; D might be TRBD1 (6 bases). This CDR3 contains 13 residues. Germline CDR1 reads SGHRS; CDR2 reads YFSETQ. V was trimmed by 5 bases and J by 2 bases, leaving 10 bases between them.

This clone was picked up one time. V gene TRBV18 combines with J gene TRBJ2-3; no clear D. Germline-derived CDR1 and CDR2 are KGHSH and LQKENI. V lost 2 bases and J 5 bases, leaving 8 bases between the germline ends. The CDR3 extends over 13 amino acids. The CDR3 region has the DNA TGTGCCAGCTCACCAGAGAGGAGAGATACGCAGTATTTT. Translated, it gives CASSPERRDTQYF.

This rearrangement joins TRBV5-6 to TRBJ1-2, with D unclear. This CDR3 has 15 residues. The germline gives CDR1 SGHDT, CDR2 YYEEEE. V lost 6 bases to trimming and J lost 3 bases, with 18 bases between them. The CDR3 sequence is CASIWAGQRDYGYTF. CDR3 sequence (DNA): TGTGCCAGCATCTGGGCAGGTCAGCGGGACTATGGCTACACCTTC.

The genes are TRBV4-1 and TRBJ2-7; D is unclear. The CDR3 runs 14 residues. Germline assignment: CDR1 MGHRA and CDR2 YSYEKL. Trimming removed 4 bases at V and 5 bases at J, with 15 bases between. The CDR3 region is CASSLPDRANEQYF. DNA of the CDR3: TGCGCCAGCAGCCTCCCGGACCGGGCGAACGAGCAGTACTTC.

The chain recombines TRBV6-1 with TRBJ1-6, with 7 nucleotides matching TRBD1. Trimming at V came to 6 bases and at J to 8 bases, leaving 7 bases not matched to a gene. Germline V gives CDR1 MNHNS, CDR2 SASEGT. The length of the CDR3 is 14 residues. CDR3 sequence (DNA): TGTGCCAGCAGGGACACAGGGGCGGATTCACCCCTCCACTTT. It is translated as CASRDTGADSPLHF.

By proportion, this clone is medium-sized. This chain connects TRBV14 to TRBJ1-3, with TRBD1 as a possible D gene (5 bases). This CDR3 is built from 13 residues. Germline CDR1 and CDR2: SGHDN and FVKESK. V was pared by 4 bases and J by 8 bases, with 12 bases between. CDR3 in DNA: TGTGCCAGCAGCCGACAGCTAGGAGACACCATATATTTT. This sequence encodes CASSRQLGDTIYF.

This clone was counted between two and nine times. This rearrangement joins TRBV25-1 to TRBJ2-5, with TRBD1 identical over 8 bases. The CDR3 is 17 residues long. V lost 5 bases and J lost 4; bases outside the gene matches: 15. CDR1 and CDR2 from the germline V gene are MGHDK and SYGVNS. The CDR3 nucleotides are TGTGCCAGCAGTACGCGACCACCGGGACAGGTCTCAGAGACCCAGTACTTC. Translation: CASSTRPPGQVSETQYF.

This rearrangement joins TRBV19 to TRBJ2-2, with TRBD2 matching over 7 bases. Losses at the gene ends were 8 bases for V and 8 bases for J; bases not matched to a gene: 23. From germline, CDR1 is LNHDA and CDR2 SQIVND (reference sequence). The CDR3 runs 18 residues. The CDR3 DNA sequence: TGTGCCAGTCATCCCGGGACTCTAGGCGGGGGAACTGCTGGGGAGCTGTTTTTT. Its translation is CASHPGTLGGGTAGELFF.

J is TRBJ2-7 and V is TRBV7-9; 7 bases line up with TRBD2. Germline values: CDR1 SEHNR, CDR2 FQNEAQ (reference sequence). The V segment lost 3 bases and the J segment 5 bases; nucleotides outside the gene matches: 7. The CDR3 runs to 14 residues. CDR3 sequence reads: CASSLGSRGDEQYF. In DNA form, the CDR3 reads TGTGCCAGCAGCTTGGGGTCCCGGGGGGACGAGCAGTACTTC.

V and J are TRBV4-3 and TRBJ2-7; no definite D call. The V gene's germline CDR1 is LGHNA and CDR2 YSLEER. V dropped 0 bases and J dropped 6 bases, with 9 bases sitting between them. This CDR3 comprises 13 residues. CDR3 amino acids: CASSQERVSEQYF. The CDR3 DNA sequence: TGCGCCAGCAGCCAAGAGCGAGTGTCCGAGCAGTACTTC.

This rearrangement joins TRBV4-1 to TRBJ2-4, with 8 bases that match TRBD1. There are 14 residues in the CDR3. The V gene's germline CDR1 is MGHRA and CDR2 YSYEKL. Trimming removed 2 bases from V and 9 bases from J; junction bases left unmatched: 6. The CDR3 is CASSQPRQGSIQYF. CDR3 DNA sequence: TGCGCCAGCAGCCAACCGAGACAGGGGTCCATTCAGTACTTC.

V gene TRBV2 combines with J gene TRBJ1-4; no clear D. This CDR3 is built from 13 residues. Per germline, CDR1 SNHLY and CDR2 FYNNEI. Trimming stripped 6 bases from V and 4 bases from J, with 9 bases between. The CDR3 loop reads CASRQLSNEKLFF. The CDR3 DNA is TGTGCCAGCAGACAGCTAAGTAATGAAAAACTGTTTTTT.

The genes are TRBV4-2 and TRBJ1-1, with TRBD1 as a possible D gene (5 bases). Between the trimmed V and J ends, which lost 0 bases and 7 bases, there was a span of 12 bases. CDR3 length: 14 amino acids. Germline V gives CDR1 LGHNA, CDR2 YNFKEQ. As DNA, the CDR3 is TGTGCCAGCAGCCAAGAGGGGACGGGGAGTGAAGCTTTCTTT. The encoded protein is CASSQEGTGSEAFF.

The rearrangement uses TRBV5-6 and TRBJ2-7; no reliable D call. The CDR3 has 14 residues. Germline values: CDR1 SGHDT, CDR2 YYEEEE. Trimming left V 1 base short and J 5 bases short, with 13 bases between. The CDR3 is CASSLLDGRNEQYF. DNA of the CDR3: TGTGCCAGCAGCTTGTTGGACGGCCGGAACGAGCAGTACTTC.

The rearrangement uses TRBV25-1 and TRBJ1-1; D not resolved. V lost 4 bases to trimming and J lost 4 bases, with 10 bases between them. CDR3 length: 13 residues. Per the germline V gene, CDR1 is MGHDK and CDR2 is SYGVNS. CDR3 in amino acids: CASSAPGITEAFF. The CDR3 region has the DNA TGTGCCAGCAGTGCCCCGGGGATCACTGAAGCTTTCTTT.

J is TRBJ1-1 and V is TRBV25-1, with D possibly being TRBD1 (5 bases). V was trimmed by 6 bases and J by 4 bases, leaving 12 bases between them. Germline CDR1 is MGHDK and CDR2 is SYGVNS. The CDR3 has 13 residues. This chain's CDR3 is CASRRGSLTEAFF. CDR3 sequence (DNA): TGTGCCAGCAGGAGGGGAAGTCTCACTGAAGCTTTCTTT.

The chain links TRBV19 to TRBJ2-5; 7 bases align to TRBD1. The germline V gene encodes CDR1 LNHDA and CDR2 SQIVND (reference sequence). Germline trimming cut 4 bases from V and 5 bases from J; bases unmatched to any gene: 7. The CDR3 consists of 14 residues. In DNA, the CDR3 is TGTGCCAGTAGTACCGCAGGGGGTATGGAGACCCAGTACTTC. Translation gives CASSTAGGMETQYF.